This T cell receptor (beta chain) was found in a study of blood T cell repertoires in COVID-19. Study-wide background: T cells, B-cell-depleted T cells, or PBMCs supplied cDNA or gDNA.

Methods used by the authors: Reference gene primer amplification gave estimated nucleated cell counts. TCRdb keeps only in-frame clones here, not all; method: immunoSEQ multiplex PCR. The V and J calls and clone size were taken over from that table, and D and trimming were inferred from the DNA. The data contain under 300,000 clones, just under 90% of them seen just once; the ten biggest clones take up roughly 1.9%. Grouping used clinical history reported by participants in a survey and questionnaire. What the recovered Cohort 3 donors had was two negative PCRs, clearance, or symptom resolution. The CDR3 loop spans 16 amino acids. With 1 base clipped from V and 1 base from J, the junction kept 3 bases outside the gene matches. Germline loops: CDR1 KGHSH, CDR2 LQKENI.

Sequenced material: PBMCs or T cells enriched from blood (not recorded which). The sequence was collected from a woman in her fifties or sixties who had recovered from COVID-19. This chain links TRBV18 with TRBJ2-1; TRBD1 matches at 8 bases. The CDR3 here is CASSPRQGRSYNEQFF. The CDR3 bases are TGTGCCAGCTCACCACGACAGGGGAGGTCCTACAATGAGCAGTTCTTC.